The TCR beta chain described here comes from a study of T cells in Graves' hyperthyroidism and ophthalmopathy (dated by TCRdb to between 2018 and 2020). Context from the whole study: Peripheral blood was collected at initial diagnosis, before any treatment. The study also compared thyroid tissue and blood T-cell repertoires from roughly six Graves' hyperthyroidism patients. Following sampling, methimazole starting at 30 mg daily was given to hyperthyroidism patients, and high-dose intravenous methylprednisolone was given to ophthalmopathy patients. Prospective prediction of ophthalmopathy was tested in an independent validation cohort of 18 to 20 hyperthyroidism patients and approximately 17 patients who later progressed to ophthalmopathy. The 100 or so discovery patients were randomly divided into training and test sets at a 7:3 ratio. To identify distinguishing TCR V-J signatures, a discovery cohort of some 100 patients was used, comprising 40 to 45 with Graves' ophthalmopathy and 57 with stable Graves' hyperthyroidism. The paper reports TCR Vbeta CDR3 sequencing of some 140 peripheral blood samples: around 41 ophthalmopathy, roughly 74 hyperthyroidism and approximately 17 progressor patients. Points the paper makes about the study in general: During validation, the model predicted progression to ophthalmopathy a median of about 6.5 months ahead of onset, with more than 55% sensitivity and roughly 75% specificity. Sample size was not statistically predetermined, and blinding of investigators to group allocation was not performed. In cross-validation, a model built on a 13 V-J signature told ophthalmopathy apart from stable hyperthyroidism with approximately 90% sensitivity and about 81% specificity, and in testing the same model reached 80%/75%. Most expanded thyroid clonotypes (frequency above 0.001) were also found in blood, which suggests that blood repertoires may mirror thyroid immune responses.

In the ophthalmopathy patients, disease was moderately to severely active, with a Clinical Activity Score of 3 or more, a NOSPECS grade of 4 or more, and a duration of less than 3 months. Any patient with an uncontrolled infection, another autoimmune disease, pregnancy or lactation was excluded. Clinical symptoms, serum thyroxine and TRAb, thyroid ultrasound, and orbital computed tomography formed the basis for the diagnoses. PBMCs were separated from roughly 10 ml of fresh peripheral blood using Ficoll-Paque density gradient centrifugation. Total RNA was extracted with Trizol reagent, and quality was checked on an Agilent 2100 Bioanalyzer. As to this clonotype: Which antigen it targets is not known. Nothing much larger sits one base from this clone, and base qualities are not available.

The TCR beta CDR3 regions were amplified from RNA transcripts. A first-round RT-PCR of the TCR CDR3 used the HTBI primer set with the Qiagen OneStep RT-PCR kit. Libraries were constructed in a second round of multiplex PCR, after which size selection and purification were carried out. Paired-end sequencing of the libraries was performed with 100 bp reads on an Illumina HiSeq2000. Concerning the study's data processing: SOAPnuke was used to process the raw data, with reads discarded if the reads contained adapters or uncalled bases, had a mean Phred below 15, or lacked an exact constant-primer or identifier match. High-quality paired reads were merged using COPE v1.2.5, and each unique nucleotide sequence was defined as a clonotype. MiTCR v1.1 was used to align the clonotypes against IMGT TRBV, TRBD and TRBJ reference segments. Only V-J combinations with frequency above 0.0001, covering roughly 99% of repertoires, were analysed. The TCS score was defined as the ratio of F50 (clonal expansion) to E x V (chaos), calculated using BLOSUM62-based TCRdist between CDR3 peptides within each V-J. Welch's t-statistics and random forest reduced fewer than 550 V-J features to 13, which were used in a naive Bayes classifier (R e1071). TCRdb trimmed the raw reads at Q25, called clones with MiXCR and kept productive beta chains. Each CDR3 protein gets just one entry, which takes the most common genes and DNA from the rows behind it. TCRdb, rather than the study authors, made the V and J calls. This sample holds about 250,000 distinct CDR3 sequences; 22% were observed only once. Around 65% of the sample goes to the ten largest clones.

V loses 3 bases of germline sequence and J loses 4 bases, and the interval between the two ends is 12 bases. From its cysteine to its phenylalanine, the CDR3 spans 13 amino acids. CDR3 DNA only is kept here, 39 bases in frame from base 1. Taken from the germline V gene, the CDR1 and CDR2 loops are SQVTM and ANQGSEA. The sequence was obtained from a man younger than 45 with Graves' ophthalmopathy. Source material: blood. The chain was built from TRBV29-1 and TRBJ2-5, and possibly TRBD2, on 6 matching bases. The bases are TGCAGCGTTGAGAAGGGGCGGGGAGAGACCCAGTACTTC. The encoded protein is CSVEKGRGETQYF.